The entry that follows covers one TCR beta chain sequence. The antigen is unknown. The sample belongs to a study of T cell responses to AZD1222 COVID-19 vaccine. Study-wide findings and caveats: Spike-specific TCR breadth and depth grew following two AZD1222 doses. A mostly white British donor set with more females was recruited, and clonal diversity was possibly underestimated. No repertoire was sampled before or during the peak T cell response, only after it.

V was cut by 4 bases and J by 0 bases, with 13 bases left in between. This CDR3 has 17 amino acids. CDR1 and CDR2 from the germline V gene are LGHDT and YNNKEL (reference sequence). TCRdb's copy holds only in-frame clones and misses some; the assay was immunoSEQ multiplex PCR. The sample carries some 140,000 clones, roughly nine tenths recorded once. The genes are TRBV3-1 (or the pseudogene TRBV3-2) and TRBJ1-6; D uncertain. Sequenced material: peripheral blood, taken on day 0 of MenACWY control vaccination. The TCR was taken from an adult in good health. DNA for the CDR3: TGTGCCAGCAGCCCACCATGGGCGAGCTCCTATAATTCACCCCTCCACTTT. It is translated as CASSPPWASSYNSPLHF.